The entry that follows covers one TCR beta chain sequence. The entry originates in a study of blood T cell repertoires in COVID-19. Sequencing was performed with immunoSEQ multiplex PCR; in TCRdb, only in-frame clones are kept and a portion is missing. The table records about 35,000 clones, about 90% of them present only once. The TCR comes from a human donor in a cohort sampled during active COVID-19. Source material: peripheral blood.

Written as DNA, the CDR3 is TGTGCCAGCAGCCTACAGGGATTGGGTCAGCCCCAGCATTTT. It encodes CASSLQGLGQPQHF. The rearrangement links TRBV6-2 or TRBV6-3 to TRBJ1-5; the D gene is possibly TRBD1 (6 bases). V lost 6 bases and J 6 bases, leaving 15 bases between the germline ends. CDR1 is MNHEY and CDR2 is SVGEGT in the germline V gene. The CDR3 totals 14 residues.